The 22 T cell receptor beta chains in this list originate from one sample, sequenced in a study of blood T cell repertoires in COVID-19. TCRdb's copy holds only in-frame clones and misses some; the assay was immunoSEQ multiplex PCR. This table holds around 250,000 clones, around nine tenths found once. Source material: peripheral blood. Receptors were obtained from a woman aged 70 to 79 with COVID-19, enrolled during active disease.

V is TRBV7-9 and J is TRBJ2-4; a possible D gene is TRBD2 (5 bases). CDR1 and CDR2 from the germline V gene are SEHNR and FQNEAQ (reference sequence). The CDR3 runs to 16 residues. Trimming took off 4 bases at V and 3 bases at J, with 16 bases between the two ends. The CDR3 loop is CASSSSGVVGKNIQYF. CDR3 DNA: TGTGCCAGCAGCTCCTCCGGGGTAGTCGGCAAAAACATTCAGTACTTC.

The V gene is TRBV6-2 or TRBV6-3, the J gene TRBJ2-7; tentatively, D is TRBD2 (6 bases). The germline gives CDR1 MNHEY, CDR2 SVGEGT. This CDR3 is 14 amino acids long. V lost 0 bases and J 3 bases, leaving 9 bases between the germline ends. The CDR3 here is CASSYSAGGYEQYF. CDR3 DNA sequence: TGTGCCAGCAGTTACTCAGCCGGGGGCTACGAGCAGTACTTC.

V gene TRBV12-5 combines with J gene TRBJ2-2; 9 nucleotides agree with TRBD2. This CDR3 spans 15 amino acids. With 2 bases clipped from V and 6 bases from J, the junction kept 4 bases outside the gene matches. Germline CDR1 LGHNT, CDR2 FRNRAP. The CDR3 reads CASGLISGSPGELFF. For the CDR3, the DNA is TGTGCTAGTGGTTTGATTAGCGGGAGTCCCGGGGAGCTGTTTTTT.

V is TRBV28 and J is TRBJ2-7, with D possibly TRBD2 on 6 matching bases. The V end was cut by 8 bases, the J end by 5 bases, with 19 bases between. The CDR3 consists of 14 residues. The germline V gene has CDR1 MDHEN and CDR2 SYDVKM. CDR3 DNA sequence: TGTGCCAGCCAATCGGTCGGGGGACGGCACGAGCAGTACTTC. This codes for CASQSVGGRHEQYF.

The chain joins TRBV29-1 to TRBJ2-7; possibly TRBD2 for D (6 bases). The CDR3 length is 12 residues. Germline V lookup: CDR1 SQVTM, CDR2 ANQGSEA. Trimming stripped 4 bases from V and 2 bases from J, with 9 bases between. The CDR3 bases are TGCAGCGTTGCGGGGGACCCCTACGAGCAGTACTTC. Translation gives CSVAGDPYEQYF.

This sequence joins TRBV28 and TRBJ2-7; D ambiguous. The germline V and J ends were trimmed by 8 bases and 3 bases, with 11 bases remaining between them. Germline CDR1 is MDHEN and CDR2 is SYDVKM. The CDR3 is 12 amino acids. CDR3 amino acids: CASLASNYEQYF. CDR3 sequence (DNA): TGTGCCAGCCTGGCCTCAAACTACGAGCAGTACTTC.

The J gene is TRBJ1-4, the V gene TRBV5-1; no clear D gene. V gave up 0 bases and J gave up 0 bases, with 6 bases separating them. The CDR3 totals 15 residues. Germline V gene lookup returns CDR1 SGHRS and CDR2 YFSETQ. DNA for the CDR3: TGCGCCAGCAGCTTGGCGGTACCAACTAATGAAAAACTGTTTTTT. It encodes CASSLAVPTNEKLFF.

The rearrangement joins TRBV9 to TRBJ2-2, with D tentatively TRBD2 (6 bases). Germline CDR1 is SGDLS and CDR2 is YYNGEE. Deletions cut 3 bases from V and 6 bases from J, with 15 bases between. The CDR3 is made up of 15 amino acids. For the CDR3, the DNA is TGTGCCAGCAGCGCGCTGGGACTCAGGGCCGGGGAGCTGTTTTTT. Its protein product is CASSALGLRAGELFF.

The V gene is TRBV9, the J gene TRBJ2-1, with TRBD1 as a possible D gene (6 bases). Germline CDR1 SGDLS, CDR2 YYNGEE. The CDR3 contains 13 residues. V lost 4 bases and J 11 bases, leaving 16 bases between the germline ends. CDR3 residues: CASSFYRERKQFF. CDR3 nucleotide sequence: TGTGCCAGCAGCTTTTACAGGGAACGAAAGCAGTTCTTC.

The chain uses TRBV15 and TRBJ1-2; a possible D gene is TRBD1 (6 bases). Looked up from germline, CDR1 is LNHNV and CDR2 is YYDKDF (reference sequence). CDR3 size: 15 residues. The germline V and J ends were trimmed by 0 bases and 4 bases, with 12 bases remaining between them. In nucleotides, the CDR3 is TGTGCCACCAGCAGAGATACGCAGGGGCCCTATGGCTACACCTTC. Translated, it gives CATSRDTQGPYGYTF.

The chain employs TRBV6-5 and TRBJ2-2; a weak D match, TRBD2 (6 bases). V lost 5 bases, J lost 0 bases, and 10 bases lay in between. The CDR3 runs to 15 residues. Germline-derived CDR1 and CDR2 are MNHEY and SVGAGI. The CDR3 nucleotides are TGTGCCAGCAGTCGGACTACCACGAACACCGGGGAGCTGTTTTTT. This translates into CASSRTTTNTGELFF.

The J gene is TRBJ1-1, the V gene TRBV21-1; TRBD1, the table's D call, was not compared with the DNA. TRBV21-1 is marked as a pseudogene. This CDR3 is 20 amino acids long. The CDR3 DNA reads as TGTGCCAGCAGCCCAGAGGGTAGTGGTATGGGACAGGGGATAAAGACTGAAGCTTTCTTT. This encodes CASSPEGSGMGQGIKTEAFF.

The chain employs TRBV7-2 and TRBJ2-1; 8 bases match TRBD2. The CDR3 is made up of 15 amino acids. Trimming at V came to 1 base and at J to 4 bases, leaving 3 bases not matched to a gene. Germline values: CDR1 SGHTA, CDR2 FQGNSA. CDR3 residues: CASSLVVAGYNEQFF. CDR3 DNA sequence: TGTGCCAGCAGCTTAGTGGTAGCGGGATACAATGAGCAGTTCTTC.

The gene calls are TRBV6-1 and TRBJ1-6; D is unclear. Germline V CDR1 and CDR2: MNHNS, SASEGT. CDR3 length: 13 amino acids. V gave up 3 bases and J gave up 7 bases, with 7 bases separating them. The CDR3 reads CASSEGGNSPLHF. CDR3 nucleotide sequence: TGTGCCAGCAGTGAGGGAGGGAATTCACCCCTCCACTTT.

The chain joins TRBV3-1 (or the pseudogene TRBV3-2) to TRBJ2-3; D is ambiguous. Trimming cost V 0 bases and J 6 bases, with 10 bases left between them. CDR3 length: 14 residues. Germline lookup yields CDR1 LGHDT and CDR2 YNNKEL (reference sequence). The chain's CDR3 is CASSQDASLDTQYF. DNA for the CDR3: TGTGCCAGCAGCCAAGATGCGTCTCTTGATACGCAGTATTTT.

V is TRBV18 and J is TRBJ2-7, with 10 bases fitting TRBD1. The CDR3 covers 14 residues. Germline loops: CDR1 KGHSH, CDR2 LQKENI. V lost 6 bases to trimming and J lost 6 bases; unmatched junction nucleotides: 8. This CDR3 is CASSPGQGNREQYF. The DNA for the CDR3 is TGTGCCAGCTCGCCGGGACAGGGGAATCGCGAGCAGTACTTC.

Here the CDR3 DNA reads TGTGCCAGCAGACCAAAGACAGGCCAGAACACTGAAGCTTTCTTT. Its translation: CASRPKTGQNTEAFF. The rearrangement links TRBV27 to TRBJ1-1; TRBD1 is a possible D gene (6 bases). The V and J ends lost 6 bases and 1 base respectively, with 15 bases between them. The CDR3 sequence is 15 residues long. From germline, CDR1 is MNHEY and CDR2 SMNVEV (reference sequence).

J is TRBJ2-3 and V is TRBV27; D might be TRBD1 (6 bases). Germline CDR1 MNHEY, CDR2 SMNVEV (reference sequence). This CDR3 is 13 amino acids long. V was clipped by 3 bases and J by 6 bases, with 10 bases between them. This CDR3 is CASSFTQGDTQYF. The CDR3 DNA is TGTGCCAGCAGTTTCACACAGGGCGATACGCAGTATTTT.

This clone was seen a handful of times. The chain couples TRBV15 to TRBJ1-1, with D possibly TRBD1 on 5 matching bases. The CDR3 is 16 residues long. V was trimmed by 2 bases and J by 1 base, leaving 14 bases between them. Germline V gene lookup returns CDR1 LNHNV and CDR2 YYDKDF (reference sequence). In DNA form, the CDR3 reads TGTGCCACCAGCAGACGGTCAGGGATACGGAACACTGAAGCTTTCTTT. This translates into CATSRRSGIRNTEAFF.

This clone was detected once. The rearrangement uses TRBV4-3 and TRBJ1-6; no reliable D call. CDR3 length: 14 residues. V was cut by 0 bases and J by 12 bases, with 12 bases left in between. Germline values: CDR1 LGHNA, CDR2 YSLEER. The CDR3 region is CASSQDTGVEPLHF. The CDR3 DNA reads TGCGCCAGCAGCCAAGATACCGGGGTTGAACCCCTCCACTTT.

The rearrangement links TRBV5-1 to TRBJ1-4; D perhaps matches TRBD1 (6 bases). This CDR3 spans 16 amino acids. Trimming left V 1 base short and J 6 bases short, with 16 bases between. CDR1 and CDR2 (germline): SGHRS, YFSETQ. This chain's CDR3 is CASSLKWVRGDEKLFF. The CDR3 DNA follows: TGCGCCAGCAGCTTGAAATGGGTCAGGGGAGATGAAAAACTGTTTTTT.

This clone appeared once. This chain links TRBV6-5 with TRBJ1-2; D is ambiguous. The CDR3 totals 13 residues. Germline assignment: CDR1 MNHEY and CDR2 SVGAGI. The V and J ends lost 7 bases and 4 bases respectively, with 13 bases between them. Here the CDR3 DNA reads TGTGCCAGCACCCCGGCGGGGAGCTATGGCTACACCTTC. It yields the protein CASTPAGSYGYTF.